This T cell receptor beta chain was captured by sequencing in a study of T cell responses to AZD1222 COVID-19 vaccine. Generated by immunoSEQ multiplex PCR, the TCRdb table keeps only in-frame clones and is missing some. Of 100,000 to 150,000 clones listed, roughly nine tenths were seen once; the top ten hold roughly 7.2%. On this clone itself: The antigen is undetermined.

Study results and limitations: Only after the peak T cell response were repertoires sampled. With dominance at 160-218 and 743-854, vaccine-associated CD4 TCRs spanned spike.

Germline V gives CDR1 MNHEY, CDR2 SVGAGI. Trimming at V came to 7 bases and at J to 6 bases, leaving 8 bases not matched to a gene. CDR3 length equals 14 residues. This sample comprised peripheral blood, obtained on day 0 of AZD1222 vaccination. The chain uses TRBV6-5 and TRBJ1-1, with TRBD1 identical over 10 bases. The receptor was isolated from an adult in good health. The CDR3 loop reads CASTLGQGGAEAFF. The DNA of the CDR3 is TGTGCCAGCACCCTAGGACAGGGGGGGGCTGAAGCTTTCTTT.